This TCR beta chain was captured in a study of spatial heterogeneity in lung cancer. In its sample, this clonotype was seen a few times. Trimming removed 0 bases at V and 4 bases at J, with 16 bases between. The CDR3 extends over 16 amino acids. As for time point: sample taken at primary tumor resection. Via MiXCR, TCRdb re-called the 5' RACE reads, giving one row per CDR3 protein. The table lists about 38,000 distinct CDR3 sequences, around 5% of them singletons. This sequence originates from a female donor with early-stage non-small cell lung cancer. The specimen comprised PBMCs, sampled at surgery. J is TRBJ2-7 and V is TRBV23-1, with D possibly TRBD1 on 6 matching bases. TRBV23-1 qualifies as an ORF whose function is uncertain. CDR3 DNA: TGCGCCAGCAGTCAATCTATAGTCGGACAGATTTACGAGCAGTACTTC. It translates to CASSQSIVGQIYEQYF.